These T cell receptor beta chains were read from a single sample in a study of T cell changes during pregnancy in multiple sclerosis. Data came from immunoSEQ multiplex PCR; TCRdb stores just in-frame clones and leaves some out. The sample yields 65,000 to 90,000 clones, approximately 92% seen once. The material sequenced was peripheral blood, taken before pregnancy. The receptors were sampled from a female donor with multiple sclerosis, enrolled in a pregnancy study. Each CDR3 is given with its conserved first and last residue. The D gene is left open where the match is weak. Not all rows give a size; the values are once, few, many and, for expanded clones, a class.

TRBV7-9	TRBJ2-5	-	TRBD1	TGTGCCAGCAGCTCCAACAGGGGGCGGTATGAGACCCAGTACTTC	CASSSNRGRYETQYF
TRBV5-1	TRBJ1-1	-	TRBD1	TGCGCCAGCAGCTTGAAAGGACAGGGATTGTTCGCTGAAGCTTTCTTT	CASSLKGQGLFAEAFF
TRBV5-5	TRBJ2-1	-	-	TGTGCCAGCAGCCCCCTTAATGAGCAGTTCTTC	CASSPLNEQFF
TRBV7-2	TRBJ1-4	-	-	TGTGCCAGCAGCCGATGGGAGCTGAGGCTTGCAACTAATGAAAAACTGTTTTTT	CASSRWELRLATNEKLFF
TRBV10-3	TRBJ2-5	-	-	TGTGCCATCAGTGAGCGGGATCGGGAGACCCAGTACTTC	CAISERDRETQYF
TRBV13	TRBJ2-7	once	-	TGTGCCAGCAGCCTCGGAGGTACGATATCCTACGAGCAGTACTTC	CASSLGGTISYEQYF
TRBV11-2	TRBJ1-1	-	-	TGTGCCAGCAGCGACTTTAGGAGGAAACGGAACACTGAAGCTTTCTTT	CASSDFRRKRNTEAFF
TRBV6-1	TRBJ1-5	-	-	TGTGCCAGCAGTGTAAGAGGTAGCAATCAGCCCCAGCATTTT	CASSVRGSNQPQHF
TRBV5-1	TRBJ2-7	-	TRBD2	TGCGCCAGCAGCTTGGCTCTTGGGGGGGGTGTCTCCTACGAGCAGTACTTC	CASSLALGGGVSYEQYF
TRBV6-4	TRBJ1-1	-	-	TGTGCCAGCAGTGACCAAGCGAACACTGAAGCTTTCTTT	CASSDQANTEAFF
TRBV15	TRBJ2-2	-	TRBD2	TGTGCCACCAGCAGATATCCCGTGAGAGCGGGAGTTAACACCGGGGAGCTGTTTTTT	CATSRYPVRAGVNTGELFF
TRBV7-9	TRBJ2-7	once	-	TGTGCCAGCAGAGACAGCGACGAGCAGTACTTC	CASRDSDEQYF
TRBV27	TRBJ2-2	once	-	TGTGCCAGCAGTCCACAGAGATACACCGGGGAGCTGTTTTTT	CASSPQRYTGELFF
TRBV7-8	TRBJ2-7	-	-	TGTGCCAGCAGCTTAGCTGAAAGAGGGTTCTCCTACGAGCAGTACTTC	CASSLAERGFSYEQYF